These 3 T cell receptor beta chains came from one sample sequenced in a study of blood T cell repertoires in COVID-19. Repertoires were generated with immunoSEQ multiplex PCR, while TCRdb's copy carries only in-frame clones and drops some. The sample holds roughly 220,000 clones; around 84% are singletons and the top ten take 15% to 20%. Sequencing input: peripheral blood. The receptors derive from a man aged 25 to 40 with active or convalescent COVID-19.

This chain uses TRBV6-5 with TRBJ2-2, with TRBD2 identical over 7 bases. The CDR3 runs 15 residues. From germline, CDR1 is MNHEY and CDR2 SVGAGI. The junction had 0 bases not matched to a gene; V was cut back by 2 bases and J by 0 bases. In DNA form, the CDR3 reads TGTGCCAGCAGTTACGCGGGGGCGAACACCGGGGAGCTGTTTTTT. It translates to CASSYAGANTGELFF.

The rearrangement joins TRBV6-6 to TRBJ1-2; D gene unclear. This CDR3 has 14 residues. Trimming removed 2 bases from V and 8 bases from J, with 15 bases in between. Per the germline V gene, CDR1 is MNHNY and CDR2 is SVGAGI (reference sequence). The CDR3 spells CASSYIVGGNGYTF. CDR3 sequence (DNA): TGTGCCAGCAGTTACATCGTGGGAGGGAACGGCTACACCTTC.

This clone was counted a single time. J is TRBJ1-1 and V is TRBV27; D ambiguous. Trimming took off 5 bases at V and 8 bases at J, with 12 bases between the two ends. This CDR3 spans 12 amino acids. Per germline, CDR1 MNHEY and CDR2 SMNVEV (reference sequence). DNA of the CDR3: TGTGCCAGCAGTCCCCCGGGATCGGAAGCTTTCTTT. Amino acids: CASSPPGSEAFF.